This TCR beta chain was observed in a study of Ad26.COV2.S vaccination and SARS-CoV-2 variants. Study in general: Administration of Ad26.COV2.S was intramuscular, either once or twice 56 days apart.

Treatment specified: around 19 received Ad26.COV2.S at low or high dose, single or two shots; several received placebo; per-sample allocation not given. All samples were drawn on day 63, counting from the first vaccine or placebo injection. Cohort 1b enrolled adults aged 18-55 years in Boston. Ad26 vector vaccine expressed Wuhan-strain SARS-CoV-2 spike. Assay: immunoSEQ multiplex PCR; the TCRdb copy retains only in-frame clones and omits some. The profile shows over 400,000 clones, about 90% of them singletons. On this clone: The antigen remains undetermined.

Study-wide findings and caveats: From the TCR breadth and depth analyses, total T cell responses may have been underestimated.

The CDR3 is 13 amino acids. Per germline, CDR1 SEHNR and CDR2 FQNEAQ (reference sequence). The V end was cut by 5 bases, the J end by 5 bases, with 12 bases between. The clonotype was recovered from a person aged 18-60 years who received the Ad26.COV2.S COVID-19 vaccine or a placebo. Source: peripheral blood, taken in a trial of Ad26.COV2.S vaccine versus placebo. The V gene is TRBV7-9, the J gene TRBJ1-1; D gene unclear. The CDR3 DNA is TGTGCCAGCAGCGCCTATGACGGAACTGAAGCTTTCTTT. This gives the protein CASSAYDGTEAFF.